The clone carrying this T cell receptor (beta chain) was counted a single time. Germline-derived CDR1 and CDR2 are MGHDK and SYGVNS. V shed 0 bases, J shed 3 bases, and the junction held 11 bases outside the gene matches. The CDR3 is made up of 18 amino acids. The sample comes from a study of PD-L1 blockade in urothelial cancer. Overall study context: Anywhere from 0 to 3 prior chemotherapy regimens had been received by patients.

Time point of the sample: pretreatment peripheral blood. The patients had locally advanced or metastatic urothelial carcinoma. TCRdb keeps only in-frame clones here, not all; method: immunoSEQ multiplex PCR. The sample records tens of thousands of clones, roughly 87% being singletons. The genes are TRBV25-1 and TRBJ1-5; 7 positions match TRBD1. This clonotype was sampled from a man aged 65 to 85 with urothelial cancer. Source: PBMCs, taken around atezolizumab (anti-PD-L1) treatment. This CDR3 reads CASSEYPPGGIHNQPQHF. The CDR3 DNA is TGTGCCAGCAGTGAATACCCCCCAGGGGGAATACACAATCAGCCCCAGCATTTT.